The 15 T cell receptor beta chains below were found in one sample sequenced in a study of shared clonotypes between healthy human individuals. The assay was immunoSEQ multiplex PCR, and TCRdb's table has in-frame clones only and misses some. The repertoire holds around 530,000 clones, with around 76% as singletons. Sequencing used PBMCs. The receptors were gathered from a middle-aged woman in good health. Some clones in this sample may be carry-over from other donors' samples.

Judged by abundance, this clone is medium-sized. This same CDR3 is encoded by further DNA sequences in the sample. V and J are TRBV19 and TRBJ1-1, with a possible D match to TRBD1 (6 bases). The CDR3 is 15 residues long. Germline V gene lookup returns CDR1 LNHDA and CDR2 SQIVND (reference sequence). Deletions cut 5 bases from V and 1 base from J, with 14 bases between. DNA of the CDR3: TGTGCCAGTAGTTTCTCGGGACATCCGAACACTGAAGCTTTCTTT. Its protein product is CASSFSGHPNTEAFF.

Of note for this clone: A read error is likely here: a far larger clone is one base away. The same CDR3 can be traced to other DNA sequences in this sample. The chain links TRBV11-1 to TRBJ1-1, with 9 bases aligning to TRBD1. The V gene's germline CDR1 is SGHAT and CDR2 FQDESV (reference sequence). The CDR3 consists of 16 residues. Written as DNA, the CDR3 is TGTGCCAGCAGCCTACTCGGACAGGGGAGCGACCTGAATGCTTTCTTC. Amino acids: CASSLLGQGSDLNAFF.

There are a few counts of this clone. DNA of the CDR3: TGTGCCAGCAGCTTTGGGAGGCTGGGGGCTTTCTTT. This translates into CASSFGRLGAFF. The chain couples TRBV28 to TRBJ1-1, with D hard to call. Trimming pared 6 bases from V and 11 bases from J, leaving 16 bases between. This CDR3 is 12 amino acids long. Looked up from germline, CDR1 is MDHEN and CDR2 is SYDVKM.

The chain is built from TRBV7-2 and TRBJ2-1; D may be TRBD2 (6 bases). CDR1 and CDR2 from the germline V gene are SGHTA and FQGNSA. CDR3 size: 14 residues. V was trimmed by 6 bases and J by 6 bases, leaving 15 bases between them. The CDR3 region is CASSSPGVPNEQFF. As DNA, the CDR3 is TGTGCCAGCAGTTCTCCGGGAGTTCCCAATGAGCAGTTCTTC.

The chain couples TRBV2 to TRBJ2-5, with D hard to call. The J call is doubtful: the DNA matches TRBJ2-7 better. CDR1 and CDR2 from the germline V gene are SNHLY and FYNNEI. This CDR3 is 14 amino acids long. DNA of the CDR3: TGTGCCAGCAGTGAGGGCGTAGTATCCTACGAGCAGTACTTC. It encodes CASSEGVVSYEQYF.

About this clone itself: A far larger clone is one nucleotide away, so this likely arose from a read error. The chain carries TRBV18 and TRBJ2-7; 12 positions match TRBD2. Germline CDR1 KGHSH, CDR2 LQKENI. The CDR3 loop spans 17 amino acids. This CDR3 reads CASSPGAGLAGIYEQDF. The DNA for the CDR3 is TGTGCCAGCTCCCCGGGGGCAGGACTAGCGGGAATCTACGAGCAGGACTTC.

Ten or more counts support this clone. V is TRBV5-1 and J is TRBJ2-1, with D perhaps being TRBD1 or TRBD2 (5 bases each). The length of the CDR3 is 14 residues. With 6 bases removed from V and 8 bases from J, the gap between germline ends came to 18 bases. The V gene's germline CDR1 is SGHRS and CDR2 YFSETQ. The CDR3 DNA is TGCGCCAGCACAGTAGGGACCCCGGGCGATGAGCAGTTCTTC. Translated, it gives CASTVGTPGDEQFF.

This chain joins TRBV28 and TRBJ1-2; D not certain. This CDR3 contains 13 residues. Deletions cut 10 bases from V and 6 bases from J, with 18 bases between. The germline CDR1 and CDR2 sequences are MDHEN and SYDVKM. The DNA of the CDR3 is TGTGCCACCAAGAAAGGAGGGTTCGATGGCTACACCTTC. Encoded protein: CATKKGGFDGYTF.

This sequence joins TRBV5-1 and TRBJ2-7; weak D call: TRBD2 (5 bases). The CDR3 has 13 residues. Germline V gene lookup returns CDR1 SGHRS and CDR2 YFSETQ. The ends were cut back, 2 bases at V and 4 bases at J, with 10 bases in the middle. In DNA, the CDR3 is TGCGCCAGCAGCTTCGGACTGCCGTACGAGCAGTACTTC. Translating gives CASSFGLPYEQYF.

This clone was counted a few times. The genes are TRBV27 and TRBJ2-2; a weak D match, TRBD1 (6 bases). Germline V gene sequence: CDR1 MNHEY, CDR2 SMNVEV (reference sequence). CDR3 length: 15 amino acids. V dropped 4 bases and J dropped 6 bases, with 15 bases sitting between them. The CDR3 DNA is TGTGCCAGCAGTTCGCCATTGACAGGTCCCGGGGAGCTGTTTTTT. Protein sequence: CASSSPLTGPGELFF.

V gene TRBV7-3 combines with J gene TRBJ2-7, with TRBD1 matching over 7 bases. The J segment lost 6 bases and the V segment lost 5 bases, leaving 7 bases of the junction unmatched. The CDR3 runs 13 residues. Germline V gene data show CDR1 as SGHTA and CDR2 as FQGTGA. In DNA, the CDR3 is TGTGCCAGCAGCCCGGGACAGAACCTCGAGCAGTACTTC. Protein product: CASSPGQNLEQYF.

The rearrangement links TRBV6-5 to TRBJ2-7; 12 bases match TRBD2. With 5 bases clipped from V and 2 bases from J, the junction kept 4 bases outside the gene matches. Germline lookup yields CDR1 MNHEY and CDR2 SVGAGI. The CDR3 consists of 15 residues. The DNA of the CDR3 is TGTGCCAGCAGTGTACTAGCGGGAGGCGCCTACGAGCAGTACTTC. Its translation is CASSVLAGGAYEQYF.

The chain is built from TRBV5-1 and TRBJ2-1, with 9 bases fitting TRBD1. V gave up 4 bases and J gave up 4 bases; unmatched junction bases: 6. Looked up from germline, CDR1 is SGHRS and CDR2 is YFSETQ. This CDR3 is built from 15 residues. The CDR3 sequence is CASSKGQGPYNEQFF. The CDR3 DNA reads TGCGCCAGCAGCAAGGGACAGGGACCTTACAATGAGCAGTTCTTC.

The V call is TRBV30, the J call TRBJ1-5; possible D gene TRBD1, 6 bases. This CDR3 spans 16 amino acids. CDR1 is GTSNPN and CDR2 is SVGIG in the germline V gene (reference sequence). V was trimmed by 0 bases and J by 0 bases, leaving 12 bases between them. The CDR3 region has the DNA TGTGCCTGGAGTGTAGGGGGGAGATATAGCAATCAGCCCCAGCATTTT. Encoded protein: CAWSVGGRYSNQPQHF. The full variable domain, rest sourced from reference TRBV30 and TRBJ1-5, is SQTIHQWPATLVQPVGSPLSLECTVEGTSNPNLYWYRQAAGRGLQLLFYSVGIGQISSEVPQNLSASRPQDRQFILSSKKLLLSDSGFYLCAWSVGGRYSNQPQHFGDGTRLSIL.

The chain joins TRBV9 to TRBJ1-2; D gene uncertain. Trimming took 0 bases from V and 6 from J, leaving 12 bases between them. Germline CDR1 reads SGDLS; CDR2 reads YYNGEE. The CDR3 totals 14 residues. The CDR3 here is CASSVVALENGYTF. Here the CDR3 DNA reads TGTGCCAGCAGCGTAGTGGCCCTAGAGAATGGCTACACCTTC.